The 21 T cell receptor beta chains below were found in one sample sequenced in a study of blood T cell repertoires in COVID-19. Produced via immunoSEQ multiplex PCR; TCRdb's table is partial and in-frame only. The sample has approximately 220,000 clones; roughly 85% are singletons. The sequencing sample was made of peripheral blood. The receptors here all came from a woman aged 40 to 50 with active or convalescent COVID-19.

The chain links TRBV2 to TRBJ1-2; 9 bases align to TRBD1. The CDR3 totals 14 residues. Germline CDR1 is SNHLY and CDR2 is FYNNEI. The J segment lost 2 bases and the V segment lost 6 bases, leaving 4 bases of the junction unmatched. CDR3 nucleotides: TGTGCCAGCAGCCGGACAGGGGCCAACTATGGCTACACCTTC. Its protein product is CASSRTGANYGYTF.

This chain uses TRBV7-9 with TRBJ1-2; the match to TRBD1 covers 7 bases. CDR1 and CDR2 from the germline V gene are SEHNR and FQNEAQ (reference sequence). This CDR3 spans 15 amino acids. V lost 5 bases to trimming and J lost 4 bases; unmatched junction nucleotides: 10. The CDR3 bases are TGTGCCAGCAGCCCGAGGGACAGCCCGCGCTATGGCTACACCTTC. Protein: CASSPRDSPRYGYTF.

The V gene is TRBV24-1, the J gene TRBJ2-3; 9 positions agree with TRBD2. Germline CDR1 is KGHDR and CDR2 is SFDVKD. There are 13 residues in the CDR3. J was trimmed by 1 base and V by 8 bases; bases with no gene match: 0. CDR3 amino acids: CATKREGTDTQYF. In DNA, the CDR3 is TGTGCCACCAAGCGGGAGGGCACAGATACGCAGTATTTT.

This clone appeared once. CDR3 region: CASRQNHLGGGGETQYF. CDR3 nucleotide sequence: TGTGCCAGCAGACAAAACCACCTGGGGGGAGGGGGAGAGACCCAGTACTTC. The chain combines TRBV7-9 with TRBJ2-5; D possibly corresponds to TRBD2 (7 bases). V was clipped by 6 bases and J by 4 bases, with 24 bases between them. CDR1 and CDR2 (germline): SEHNR, FQNEAQ (reference sequence). The CDR3 loop spans 17 amino acids.

The chain links TRBV5-4 to TRBJ2-7; TRBD2 agrees at 8 bases. CDR1 is SGHNT, CDR2 YYREEE, per germline (reference sequence). Trimming cost V 0 bases and J 2 bases; bases outside gene matches: 16. CDR3 length: 19 amino acids. The CDR3 sequence: CASSLGGRGGQNDPYEQYF. The CDR3 DNA is TGTGCCAGCAGCTTGGGAGGTCGGGGGGGGCAGAATGACCCCTACGAGCAGTACTTC.

The chain uses TRBV6-4 and TRBJ1-2; no reliable D call. The CDR3 loop spans 16 amino acids. V was cut by 6 bases and J by 0 bases, with 17 bases left in between. Germline V gene sequence: CDR1 MRHNA, CDR2 SNTAGT. The CDR3 DNA is TGTGCCAGCAGCAGGACGGGAGTACAAGCTAACTATGGCTACACCTTC. It encodes CASSRTGVQANYGYTF.

The CDR3 DNA sequence: TGTGCCAGCAGCTTGCCGACAGGGCGCTCTGGAAACACCATATATTTT. Its translation: CASSLPTGRSGNTIYF. The chain couples TRBV5-4 to TRBJ1-3; TRBD1 agrees at 7 bases. Trimming removed 1 base from V and 0 bases from J; junction bases left unmatched: 4. The CDR3 totals 16 residues. CDR1 and CDR2 from the germline V gene are SGHNT and YYREEE (reference sequence).

A word on this clone: At one end the junction does not follow the germline gene, possibly because of a read error. The V and J genes are TRBV6-2 or TRBV6-3 and TRBJ1-2; TRBD1 is a possible D gene (5 bases). The CDR3 covers 13 residues. Germline values: CDR1 MNHEY, CDR2 SVGEGT. Written as DNA, the CDR3 is TGTGCCAGCAGTTACTCGCGGCAGGGATTCCTCTCCTTC. This gives the protein CASSYSRQGFLSF.

The gene calls are TRBV7-2 and TRBJ1-4; 9 bases map to TRBD1. Losses at the gene ends were 7 bases for V and 2 bases for J; bases not matched to a gene: 11. CDR1 is SGHTA and CDR2 is FQGNSA in the germline V gene. This CDR3 has 17 amino acids. The chain's CDR3 is CASTRPTGGTTNEKLFF. Here the CDR3 DNA reads TGTGCCAGCACCAGACCGACAGGGGGTACTACTAATGAAAAACTGTTTTTT.

V is TRBV9 and J is TRBJ1-1, with TRBD1 matching over 8 bases. The germline gives CDR1 SGDLS, CDR2 YYNGEE. J lost 10 bases, V lost 0 bases, and 5 bases had no gene match. The CDR3 is made up of 13 amino acids. The DNA for the CDR3 is TGTGCCAGCAGCGTAGACAGGGGGACCCCAGCTTTCTTT. It yields the protein CASSVDRGTPAFF. Supplemented by reference TRBV9 and TRBJ1-1, the full variable domain reads DSGVTQTPKHLITATGQRVTLRCSPRSGDLSVYWYQQSLDQGLQFLIQYYNGEERAKGNILERFSAQQFPDLHSELNLSSLELGDSALYFCASSVDRGTPAFFGQGTRLTVV.

The rearrangement links TRBV3-1 (or the pseudogene TRBV3-2) to TRBJ2-7; 8 bases are shared with TRBD1. The CDR3 loop spans 15 amino acids. Germline loops: CDR1 LGHDT, CDR2 YNNKEL (reference sequence). Losses at the gene ends were 0 bases for V and 10 bases for J; bases not matched to a gene: 11. CDR3 bases: TGTGCCAGCAGCCAAGAGCAGGGGGCGACCTTGGAACAGTACTTC. Translation: CASSQEQGATLEQYF.

V and J are TRBV7-2 and TRBJ2-3; 10 positions match TRBD2. This CDR3 has 15 amino acids. Germline lookup yields CDR1 SGHTA and CDR2 FQGNSA. V lost 5 bases and J lost 0; bases outside the gene matches: 2. The CDR3 here is CASSRTSGSTDTQYF. CDR3 nucleotide sequence: TGTGCCAGCAGCCGGACTAGCGGAAGCACAGATACGCAGTATTTT.

The gene calls are TRBV4-3 and TRBJ2-6, with 8 bases fitting TRBD1. Trimming removed 1 base from V and 0 bases from J; junction bases left unmatched: 2. Looked up from germline, CDR1 is LGHNA and CDR2 is YSLEER. This CDR3 region has 17 residues. The CDR3 nucleotides read TGCGCCAGCAGCCAAGGGACAGGGACCTCTGGGGCCAACGTCCTGACTTTC. It encodes CASSQGTGTSGANVLTF.

The V and J genes are TRBV19 and TRBJ1-1; 7 bases align to TRBD1. After removal of 2 bases from V and 3 bases from J, the junction contained 0 bases not matched to a gene. Per the germline V gene, CDR1 is LNHDA and CDR2 is SQIVND (reference sequence). The CDR3 consists of 13 residues. The CDR3, as DNA: TGTGCCAGTAGTATACAGGGGGACACTGAAGCTTTCTTT. This gives the protein CASSIQGDTEAFF.

V usage is TRBV28 and J usage is TRBJ2-7, with 7 nucleotides matching TRBD2. CDR3 size: 14 residues. J lost 3 bases, V lost 2 bases, and 4 bases had no gene match. Germline V gives CDR1 MDHEN, CDR2 SYDVKM. CDR3 amino acids: CASSLLAAYYEQYF. DNA for the CDR3: TGTGCCAGCAGTTTACTAGCGGCTTACTACGAGCAGTACTTC.

The rearrangement uses TRBV6-1 and TRBJ1-6; D remains unclear. The CDR3 is made up of 15 amino acids. Germline V gene sequence: CDR1 MNHNS, CDR2 SASEGT. V was cut by 3 bases and J by 7 bases, with 13 bases left in between. CDR3 in DNA: TGTGCCAGCAGTGACGTACAGAGCTTAAATTCACCCCTCCACTTT. This codes for CASSDVQSLNSPLHF.

The chain recombines TRBV11-3 with TRBJ2-2; TRBD1 matches at 10 bases. Germline CDR1 is SGHNT and CDR2 is YENEEA. Germline trimming cut 0 bases from V and 1 base from J; bases unmatched to any gene: 5. The CDR3 is 18 amino acids. CDR3 protein: CASSLDGRDRGNTGELFF. Here the CDR3 DNA reads TGTGCCAGCAGCTTAGATGGGAGGGACAGGGGGAACACCGGGGAGCTGTTTTTT.

The rearrangement joins TRBV3-1 (or the pseudogene TRBV3-2) to TRBJ2-3; a possible D gene is TRBD2 (5 bases). V lost 3 bases and J lost 4, with 11 bases in between. This CDR3 spans 14 amino acids. Germline V CDR1 and CDR2: LGHDT, YNNKEL (reference sequence). CDR3 amino acids: CASSQSGRADTQYF. The CDR3 bases are TGTGCCAGCAGCCAGTCGGGAAGGGCAGATACGCAGTATTTT.

This sequence joins TRBV6-5 and TRBJ1-2; D uncertain. The CDR3 is 14 residues long. Trimming removed 4 bases from V and 6 bases from J, with 15 bases in between. In germline, CDR1 is MNHEY, CDR2 SVGAGI. The CDR3 region has the DNA TGTGCCAGCAGTTCGACCGGGTCGAACGATGGCTACACCTTC. Encoded protein: CASSSTGSNDGYTF.

The V call is TRBV4-2, the J call TRBJ2-3; 10 bases are shared with TRBD2. V was clipped by 2 bases and J by 1 base; unmatched bases: 6. Per germline, CDR1 LGHNA and CDR2 YNFKEQ. The CDR3 loop spans 17 amino acids. Written as DNA, the CDR3 is TGTGCCAGCAGCCAAATGGGAGCGGGGGGGGGCACAGATACGCAGTATTTT. It yields the protein CASSQMGAGGGTDTQYF.

This clone was detected once. V is TRBV27 and J is TRBJ1-1; no clear D. CDR1 is MNHEY, CDR2 SMNVEV, per germline (reference sequence). The V gene lost 2 bases and the J gene lost 7 bases, with 14 bases spanning the gap. CDR3 length equals 14 residues. In DNA, the CDR3 is TGTGCCAGCAGTTTAAACTTATATGAGGGTGAAGCTTTCTTT. Its translation: CASSLNLYEGEAFF.